This T cell receptor beta chain comes out of a study of blood T cell repertoires in COVID-19. Study overall: The United States, Italy and Spain supplied acute and convalescent COVID-19 samples.

Generated by immunoSEQ multiplex PCR, the TCRdb table keeps only in-frame clones and is missing some. This sample has about 160,000 clones, with about 90% found just once. The CDR3 has 14 residues. Germline V gene lookup returns CDR1 MNHEY and CDR2 SVGAGI. With 8 bases clipped from V and 1 base from J, the junction kept 6 bases outside the gene matches. The sequence derives from a man aged 25 to 45 with COVID-19, enrolled during active disease. The sample taken for sequencing was peripheral blood. V gene TRBV6-5 combines with J gene TRBJ2-3; 7 positions match TRBD1. CDR3 amino acids: CASLRGRGTDTQYF. As DNA, the CDR3 is TGTGCCAGCCTGAGGGGGCGAGGCACAGATACGCAGTATTTT.